What follows are 10 T cell receptor beta chains derived from one specimen sequenced in a study of blood T cell repertoires in COVID-19. The data were produced by immunoSEQ multiplex PCR, yet TCRdb's version contains in-frame clones alone and is incomplete. This table has tens of thousands of clones, about nine tenths appearing once. The source material was peripheral blood. These receptors originate from a man in his 60s with acute or convalescent COVID-19.

As DNA, the CDR3 is TGTGCCAGCAGTGTAGGGCAAGGGAGCAACATTCAGTACTTC. Its translation: CASSVGQGSNIQYF. The rearrangement joins TRBV2 to TRBJ2-4; TRBD2 is a possible D gene (5 bases). Trimming shortened V by 4 bases and J by 7 bases, and 14 bases separated the two germline ends. This CDR3 comprises 14 residues. From germline, CDR1 is SNHLY and CDR2 FYNNEI. Variable domain in full (rest from reference TRBV2 and TRBJ2-4): EPEVTQTPSHQVTQMGQEVILRCVPISNHLYFYWYRQILGQKVEFLVSFYNNEISEKSEIFDDQFSVERPDGSNFTLKIRSTKLEDSAMYFCASSVGQGSNIQYFGAGTRLSVL.

The chain is built from TRBV7-9 and TRBJ2-2; 9 nucleotides agree with TRBD1. Germline CDR1 reads SEHNR; CDR2 reads FQNEAQ (reference sequence). The CDR3 runs 15 residues. J gave up 6 bases and V 2 bases, and 4 bases lay outside the gene matches. The DNA of the CDR3 is TGTGCCAGCAGCTTAAAAGGGACAGGGTCCGGGGAGCTGTTTTTT. This encodes CASSLKGTGSGELFF.

J is TRBJ2-3 and V is TRBV11-3; the D gene is possibly TRBD2 (5 bases). Trimming took 4 bases from V and 6 from J, leaving 14 bases between them. The CDR3 spans 14 residues. CDR1 SGHNT and CDR2 YENEEA come from the germline V gene. The CDR3 loop is CASSSSHVRDTQYF. DNA for the CDR3: TGTGCCAGCAGCTCTAGCCACGTCAGGGATACGCAGTATTTT.

The chain has TRBV9 and TRBJ2-7, with 9 positions matching TRBD2. Losses at the gene ends were 4 bases for V and 4 bases for J; bases not matched to a gene: 12. Germline loops: CDR1 SGDLS, CDR2 YYNGEE. This CDR3 is built from 16 residues. The CDR3 bases are TGTGCCAGCAGCCCGAGGGATAGCGGGGGTATGTACGAGCAGTACTTC. Its protein product is CASSPRDSGGMYEQYF.

The V call is TRBV5-4, the J call TRBJ1-6, with D possibly being TRBD1 (6 bases). Deletions cut 0 bases from V and 6 bases from J, with 13 bases between. The CDR3 length is 16 residues. CDR1 is SGHNT, CDR2 YYREEE, per germline (reference sequence). The DNA of the CDR3 is TGTGCCAGCAGCTTGGTGTTGGGGGCCGGTAATTCACCCCTCCACTTT. Protein: CASSLVLGAGNSPLHF.

The CDR3 sequence: CASSNPGETEAFF. The CDR3 DNA is TGTGCCAGTAGTAACCCCGGGGAGACTGAAGCTTTCTTT. The rearrangement links TRBV19 to TRBJ1-1; D call uncertain. Trimming took 4 bases from V and 5 from J, leaving 11 bases between them. CDR3 size: 13 residues. Germline-derived CDR1 and CDR2 are LNHDA and SQIVND (reference sequence).

This rearrangement joins TRBV30 to TRBJ2-7; 8 bases fit TRBD1. Germline V gene data show CDR1 as GTSNPN and CDR2 as SVGIG (reference sequence). The CDR3 runs to 16 residues. J was trimmed by 1 base and V by 1 base; bases with no gene match: 9. The CDR3 loop is CAWSARRDRLSYEQYF. CDR3 coding DNA: TGTGCCTGGAGTGCCAGAAGGGACAGGCTATCCTACGAGCAGTACTTC.

The J gene is TRBJ1-4, the V gene TRBV25-1; weak D call: TRBD1 (5 bases). V gave up 6 bases and J gave up 7 bases, with 12 bases separating them. The V gene's germline CDR1 is MGHDK and CDR2 SYGVNS. The CDR3 consists of 13 residues. DNA of the CDR3: TGTGCCAGCAGGAGCAGGGCGGCTGAAAAACTGTTTTTT. It encodes CASRSRAAEKLFF.

V and J are TRBV6-6 and TRBJ1-5; 8 nucleotides line up with TRBD1. The CDR3 sequence is 15 residues long. The trim removed 5 bases at V and 4 bases at J, leaving 7 bases unmatched. Germline assignment: CDR1 MNHNY and CDR2 SVGAGI (reference sequence). The CDR3 DNA reads TGTGCCAGCAGTACAGGGGGAGGATTGAATCAGCCCCAGCATTTT. Translated: CASSTGGGLNQPQHF.

This clone was recorded only once. The rearrangement uses TRBV3-1 (or the pseudogene TRBV3-2) and TRBJ2-3; D ambiguous. Trimming shortened V by 0 bases and J by 1 base, and 11 bases separated the two germline ends. From germline, CDR1 is LGHDT and CDR2 YNNKEL (reference sequence). This CDR3 is built from 16 residues. CDR3 loop: CASSQEQFIRTDTQYF. CDR3 DNA sequence: TGTGCCAGCAGCCAAGAACAGTTCATACGCACAGATACGCAGTATTTT.